The clone carrying this TCR beta chain has ten or more counts. The antigen is unknown. The CDR3 totals 11 residues. The V end was cut by 9 bases, the J end by 6 bases, with 9 bases between. The germline V gene encodes CDR1 SEHNR and CDR2 FQNEAQ (reference sequence). This record comes from a study of response to subunit inactivated influenza vaccine. One entry per CDR3 protein, called by TCRdb with MiXCR from the RT-PCR reads. The sample records about 650,000 distinct CDR3 sequences, around 15% being singletons. Study-level findings and limits: The authors suggested that few new T cells are recruited per seasonal influenza vaccination.

The V gene is TRBV7-9, the J gene TRBJ2-1, with D possibly being TRBD1 (6 bases). Sequencing was performed on PBMCs from blood, taken 14 to 15 days before vaccination. The clonotype originates from a man in his forties or fifties who received an inactivated influenza vaccine. The CDR3 here is CASRRGNEQFF. The CDR3 DNA is TGTGCCAGTCGCAGGGGCAATGAGCAGTTCTTC.